This T cell receptor beta chain derives from a study of cytomegalovirus exposure and HLA in healthy donors. Whole-study findings and limits: Another analysis was done later, and it associated approximately 15,000 TCR beta sequences with HLA alleles at 0.05 false discovery rate. Many donors carried some public TCRs, although rarity characterized most TCR sequences. TCR beta V- and J-gene trimming was later associated with a missense DCLRE1C variant.

The donors (healthy individuals) were bone marrow donors. Losses at the gene ends were 5 bases for V and 3 bases for J; bases not matched to a gene: 7. Germline V gives CDR1 MGHRA, CDR2 YSYEKL. The CDR3 sequence is 15 residues long. PCR amplification relied on 60 Vbeta primers (plus 13 Jbeta primers). The assay was immunoSEQ multiplex PCR, and TCRdb's table has in-frame clones only and misses some. The data hold about 160,000 clones, with about four fifths observed a single time. As to this clone: Its antigen remains unidentified.

The chain employs TRBV4-1 and TRBJ2-7; 10 nucleotides align to TRBD2. This clonotype originated in a girl aged 10-17 years in good health and CMV-seropositive. The sample was PBMCs. In nucleotides, the CDR3 is TGCGCCAGCAGCGTAGATCGGACTAGCGGCTACGAGCAGTACTTC. Protein: CASSVDRTSGYEQYF.